This note documents a single T cell receptor (beta chain) sequence. The CDR3 is made up of 15 amino acids. Between the trimmed V and J ends, which lost 0 bases and 4 bases, there was a span of 10 bases. The germline gives CDR1 SGHNT, CDR2 YYREEE (reference sequence). Deep TCR-beta sequencing used DNA from uncultured naive and memory CD4+ T cells. Measured with immunoSEQ multiplex PCR; TCRdb has only the in-frame clones, and not every one. The data hold approximately 50,000 clones, with 92% observed a single time. The data originate from a study of CD4 T cells in relation to SARS-CoV-2 and coronaviruses. Study information: Median patient age was roughly 40 years, spanning 21 to 72 years.

The chain links TRBV5-4 to TRBJ2-2; TRBD1 is a possible D gene (5 bases). The source material was naive CD4+ T cells from PBMCs. Subset given: naive CD4+ T cells isolated by negative enrichment. This TCR was sampled from an adult with COVID-19. Here the CDR3 reads CASSLEDRGTGELFF. CDR3 coding DNA: TGTGCCAGCAGCTTGGAAGACAGAGGCACCGGGGAGCTGTTTTTT.